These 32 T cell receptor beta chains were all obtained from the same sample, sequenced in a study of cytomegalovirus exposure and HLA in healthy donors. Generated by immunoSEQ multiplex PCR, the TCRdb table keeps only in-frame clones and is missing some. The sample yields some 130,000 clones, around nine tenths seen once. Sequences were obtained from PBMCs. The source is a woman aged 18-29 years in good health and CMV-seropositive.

The CDR3 is CASSSSRGTGNNSPLHF. The CDR3 nucleotides read TGTGCCAGCAGCTCAAGTCGAGGGACAGGGAATAATTCACCCCTCCACTTT. This chain uses TRBV5-8 with TRBJ1-6, with 9 bases lining up with TRBD1. Germline loops: CDR1 SGHTS, CDR2 YDEGEE. V was pared by 3 bases and J by 5 bases, with 9 bases of the junction left unmatched. This CDR3 has 17 residues.

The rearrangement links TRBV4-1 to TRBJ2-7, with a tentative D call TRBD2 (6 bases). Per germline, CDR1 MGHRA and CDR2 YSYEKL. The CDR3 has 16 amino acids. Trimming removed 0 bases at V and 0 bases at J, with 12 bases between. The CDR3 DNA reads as TGCGCCAGCAGCCAAGAGGATAGCGGTATCTCCTACGAGCAGTACTTC. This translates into CASSQEDSGISYEQYF.

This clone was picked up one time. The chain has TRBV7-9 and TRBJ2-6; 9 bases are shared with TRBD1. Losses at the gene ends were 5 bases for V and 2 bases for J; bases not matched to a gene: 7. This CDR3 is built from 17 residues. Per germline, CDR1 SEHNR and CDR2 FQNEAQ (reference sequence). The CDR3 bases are TGTGCCAGCAGCCGAACAGGGGGCAGAGCTGGGGCCAACGTCCTGACTTTC. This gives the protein CASSRTGGRAGANVLTF.

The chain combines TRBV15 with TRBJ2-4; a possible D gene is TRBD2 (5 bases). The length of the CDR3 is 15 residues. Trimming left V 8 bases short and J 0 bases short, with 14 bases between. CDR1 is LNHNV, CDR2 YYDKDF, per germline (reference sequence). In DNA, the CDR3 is TGTGCCACCGAGGGCAGCCCTTTAGCCAAAAACATTCAGTACTTC. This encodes CATEGSPLAKNIQYF.

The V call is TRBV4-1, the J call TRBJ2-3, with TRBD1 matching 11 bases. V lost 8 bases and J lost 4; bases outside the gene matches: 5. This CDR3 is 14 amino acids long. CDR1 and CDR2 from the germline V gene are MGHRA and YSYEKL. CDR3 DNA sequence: TGCGCCAGCGGTCCGGGACAGGGGGCAGATACGCAGTATTTT. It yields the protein CASGPGQGADTQYF.

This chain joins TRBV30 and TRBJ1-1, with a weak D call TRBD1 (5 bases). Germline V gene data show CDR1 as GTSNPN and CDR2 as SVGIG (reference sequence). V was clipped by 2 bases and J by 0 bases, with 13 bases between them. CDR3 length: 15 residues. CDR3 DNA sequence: TGTGCCTGGAGTAGTGTGGGGCGCTTGAACACTGAAGCTTTCTTT. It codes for CAWSSVGRLNTEAFF.

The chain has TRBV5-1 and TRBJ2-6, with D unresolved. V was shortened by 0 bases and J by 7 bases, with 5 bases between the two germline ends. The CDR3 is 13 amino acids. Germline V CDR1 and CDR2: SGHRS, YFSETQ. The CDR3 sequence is CASSLAEANVLTF. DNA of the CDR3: TGCGCCAGCAGCTTGGCAGAAGCCAACGTCCTGACTTTC.

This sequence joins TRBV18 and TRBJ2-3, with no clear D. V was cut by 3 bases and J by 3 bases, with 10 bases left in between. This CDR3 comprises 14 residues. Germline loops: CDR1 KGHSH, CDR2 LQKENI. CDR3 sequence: CASSPTGSTDTQYF. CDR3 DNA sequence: TGTGCCAGCTCACCGACCGGGTCGACAGATACGCAGTATTTT.

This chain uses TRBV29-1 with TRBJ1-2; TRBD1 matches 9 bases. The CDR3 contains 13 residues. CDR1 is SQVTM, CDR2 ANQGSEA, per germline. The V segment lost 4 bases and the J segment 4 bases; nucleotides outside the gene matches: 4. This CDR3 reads CSVGTGDIYGYTF. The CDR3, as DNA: TGCAGCGTTGGGACAGGGGATATCTATGGCTACACCTTC. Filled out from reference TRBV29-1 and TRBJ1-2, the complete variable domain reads SAVISQKPSRDICQRGTSLTIQCQVDSQVTMMFWYRQQPGQSLTLIATANQGSEATYESGFVIDKFPISRPNLTFSTLTVSNMSPEDSSIYLCSVGTGDIYGYTFGSGTRLTVV.

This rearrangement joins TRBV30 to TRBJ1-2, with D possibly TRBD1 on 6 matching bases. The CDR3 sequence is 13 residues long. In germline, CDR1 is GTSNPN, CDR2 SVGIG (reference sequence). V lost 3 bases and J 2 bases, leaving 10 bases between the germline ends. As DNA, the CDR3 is TGTGCCTGGAGCCCCGGACAGAACTATGGCTACACCTTC. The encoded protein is CAWSPGQNYGYTF.

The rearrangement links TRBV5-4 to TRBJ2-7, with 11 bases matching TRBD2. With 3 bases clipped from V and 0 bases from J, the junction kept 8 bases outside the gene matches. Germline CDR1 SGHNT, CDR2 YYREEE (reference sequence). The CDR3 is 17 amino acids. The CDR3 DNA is TGTGCCAGCAGCTACGATCTAGCGGGGGGAAGCTCCTACGAGCAGTACTTC. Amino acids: CASSYDLAGGSSYEQYF.

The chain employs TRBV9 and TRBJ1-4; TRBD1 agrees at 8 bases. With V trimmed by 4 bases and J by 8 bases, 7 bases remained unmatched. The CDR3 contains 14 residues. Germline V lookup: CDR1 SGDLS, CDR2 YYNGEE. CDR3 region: CASSTTGEGEKLFF. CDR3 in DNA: TGTGCCAGCAGCACGACAGGGGAAGGGGAAAAACTGTTTTTT.

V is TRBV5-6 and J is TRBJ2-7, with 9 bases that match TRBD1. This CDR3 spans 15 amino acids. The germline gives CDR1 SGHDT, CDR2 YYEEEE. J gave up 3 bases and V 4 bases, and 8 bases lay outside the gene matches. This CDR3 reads CASSPGQGRDYEQYF. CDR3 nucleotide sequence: TGTGCCAGCAGCCCCGGACAGGGGCGCGACTACGAGCAGTACTTC.

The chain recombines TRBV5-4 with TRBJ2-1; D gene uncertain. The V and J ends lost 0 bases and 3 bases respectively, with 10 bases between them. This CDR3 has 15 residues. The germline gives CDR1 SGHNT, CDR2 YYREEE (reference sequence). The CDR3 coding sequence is TGTGCCAGCAGCTTGGAGTCAGATATCTACAATGAGCAGTTCTTC. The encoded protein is CASSLESDIYNEQFF.

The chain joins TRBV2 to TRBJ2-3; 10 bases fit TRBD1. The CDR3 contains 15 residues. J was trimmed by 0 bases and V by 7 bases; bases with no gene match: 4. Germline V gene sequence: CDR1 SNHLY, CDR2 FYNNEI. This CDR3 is CASTGQGVSTDTQYF. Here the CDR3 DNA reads TGTGCCAGCACAGGACAGGGGGTTAGCACAGATACGCAGTATTTT.

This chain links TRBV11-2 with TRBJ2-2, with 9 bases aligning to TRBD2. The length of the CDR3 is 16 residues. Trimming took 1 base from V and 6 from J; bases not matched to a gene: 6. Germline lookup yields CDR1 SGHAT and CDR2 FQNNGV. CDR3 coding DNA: TGTGCCAGCAGCTTAGTAGCTAGCGGGATTGCCGGGGAGCTGTTTTTT. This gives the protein CASSLVASGIAGELFF.

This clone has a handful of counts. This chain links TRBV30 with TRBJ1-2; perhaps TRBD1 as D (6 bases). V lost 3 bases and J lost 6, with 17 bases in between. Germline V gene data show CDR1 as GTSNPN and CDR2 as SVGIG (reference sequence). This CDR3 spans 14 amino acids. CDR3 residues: CAWRKPQQGNGYTF. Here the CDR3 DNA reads TGTGCCTGGAGGAAACCCCAACAGGGCAATGGCTACACCTTC.

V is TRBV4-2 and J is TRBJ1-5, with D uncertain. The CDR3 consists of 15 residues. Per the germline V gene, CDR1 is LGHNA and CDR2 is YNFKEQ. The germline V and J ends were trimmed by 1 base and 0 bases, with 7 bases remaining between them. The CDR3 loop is CASSQAGNSNQPQHF. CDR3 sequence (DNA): TGTGCCAGCAGCCAAGCAGGAAATAGCAATCAGCCCCAGCATTTT.

The CDR3 nucleotides are TGTGCCAGCAGCATGCCACAAAGTCGGGCCAACGTCCTGACTTTC. This translates into CASSMPQSRANVLTF. The rearrangement links TRBV7-7 to TRBJ2-6; D remains unclear. Trimming pared 5 bases from V and 5 bases from J, leaving 13 bases between. There are 15 residues in the CDR3. The V gene's germline CDR1 is SSHAT and CDR2 FNYEAQ (reference sequence).

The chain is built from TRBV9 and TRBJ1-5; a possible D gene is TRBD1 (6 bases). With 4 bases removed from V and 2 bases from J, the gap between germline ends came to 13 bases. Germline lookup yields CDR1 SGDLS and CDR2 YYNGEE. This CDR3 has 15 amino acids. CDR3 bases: TGTGCCAGCAGCCCCCCCAGACAGGGCAATCAGCCCCAGCATTTT. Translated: CASSPPRQGNQPQHF.

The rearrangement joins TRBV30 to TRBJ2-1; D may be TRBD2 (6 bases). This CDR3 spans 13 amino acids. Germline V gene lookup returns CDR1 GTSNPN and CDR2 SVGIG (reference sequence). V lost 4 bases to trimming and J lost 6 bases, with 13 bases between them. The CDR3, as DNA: TGTGCCTGGAAAAGCGGGCGGTTCAATGAGCAGTTCTTC. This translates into CAWKSGRFNEQFF.

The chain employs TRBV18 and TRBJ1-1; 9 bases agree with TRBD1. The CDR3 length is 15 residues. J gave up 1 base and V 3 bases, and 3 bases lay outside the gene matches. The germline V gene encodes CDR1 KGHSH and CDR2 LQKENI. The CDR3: CASSPRQGENTEAFF. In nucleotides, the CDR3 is TGTGCCAGCTCACCGAGACAGGGGGAGAACACTGAAGCTTTCTTT. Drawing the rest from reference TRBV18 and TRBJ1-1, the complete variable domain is NAGVMQNPRHLVRRRGQEARLRCSPMKGHSHVYWYRQLPEEGLKFMVYLQKENIIDESGMPKERFSAEFPKEGPSILRIQQVVRGDSAAYFCASSPRQGENTEAFFGQGTRLTVV.

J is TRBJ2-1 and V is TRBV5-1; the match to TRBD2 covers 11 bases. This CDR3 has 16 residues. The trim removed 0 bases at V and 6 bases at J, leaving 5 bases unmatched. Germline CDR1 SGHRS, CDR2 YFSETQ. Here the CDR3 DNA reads TGCGCCAGCAGCTTGGCAAGCGGACTAGCGGGCAATGAGCAGTTCTTC. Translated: CASSLASGLAGNEQFF.

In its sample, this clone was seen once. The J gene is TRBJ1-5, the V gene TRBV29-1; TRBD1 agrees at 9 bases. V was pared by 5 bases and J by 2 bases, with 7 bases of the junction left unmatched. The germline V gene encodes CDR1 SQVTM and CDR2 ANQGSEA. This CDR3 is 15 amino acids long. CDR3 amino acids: CSVTSRDRGNQPQHF. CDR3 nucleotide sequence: TGCAGCGTTACGTCCCGGGACAGGGGCAATCAGCCCCAGCATTTT.

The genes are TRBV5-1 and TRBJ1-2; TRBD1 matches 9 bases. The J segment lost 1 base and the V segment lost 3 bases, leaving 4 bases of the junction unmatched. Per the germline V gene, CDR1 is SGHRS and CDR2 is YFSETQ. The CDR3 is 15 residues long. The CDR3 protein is CASSWGDRDNYGYTF. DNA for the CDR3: TGCGCCAGCAGCTGGGGGGACAGGGATAACTATGGCTACACCTTC.

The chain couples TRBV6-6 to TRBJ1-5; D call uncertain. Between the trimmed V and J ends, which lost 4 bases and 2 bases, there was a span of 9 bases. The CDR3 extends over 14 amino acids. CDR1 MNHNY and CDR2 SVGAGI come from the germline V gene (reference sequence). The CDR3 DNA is TGTGCCAGCAGTTTCGGCGCGGGCAATCAGCCCCAGCATTTT. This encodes CASSFGAGNQPQHF.

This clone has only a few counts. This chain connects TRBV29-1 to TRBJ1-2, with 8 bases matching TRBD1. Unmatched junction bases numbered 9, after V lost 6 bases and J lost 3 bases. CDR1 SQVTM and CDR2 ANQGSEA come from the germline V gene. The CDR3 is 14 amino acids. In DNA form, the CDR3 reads TGCAGCGTAGCTTCGTCGACAGGGGACTATGGCTACACCTTC. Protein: CSVASSTGDYGYTF.

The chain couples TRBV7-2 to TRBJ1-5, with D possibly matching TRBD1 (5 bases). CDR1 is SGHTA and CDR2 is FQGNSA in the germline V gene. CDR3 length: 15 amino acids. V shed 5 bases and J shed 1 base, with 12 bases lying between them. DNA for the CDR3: TGTGCCAGCAGCCCCGTGGGGGGGAGCAATCAGCCCCAGCATTTT. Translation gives CASSPVGGSNQPQHF.

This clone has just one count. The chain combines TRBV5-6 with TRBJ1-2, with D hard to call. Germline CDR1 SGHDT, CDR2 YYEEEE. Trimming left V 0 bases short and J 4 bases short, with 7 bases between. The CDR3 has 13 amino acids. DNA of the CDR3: TGTGCCAGCAGCTTGGGGCAGTTCTATGGCTACACCTTC. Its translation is CASSLGQFYGYTF.

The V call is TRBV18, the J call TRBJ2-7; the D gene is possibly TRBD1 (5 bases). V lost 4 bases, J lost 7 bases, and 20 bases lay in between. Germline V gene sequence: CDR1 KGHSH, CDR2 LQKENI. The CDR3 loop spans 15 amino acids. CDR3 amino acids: CASSLIAGIEEEQYF. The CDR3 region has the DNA TGTGCCAGCTCACTCATAGCAGGGATTGAGGAAGAGCAGTACTTC.

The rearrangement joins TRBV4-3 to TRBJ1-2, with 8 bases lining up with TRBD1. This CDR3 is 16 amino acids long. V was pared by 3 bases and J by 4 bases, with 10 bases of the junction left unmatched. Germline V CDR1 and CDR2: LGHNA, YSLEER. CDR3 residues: CASSHIDRGKSYGYTF. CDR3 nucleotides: TGCGCCAGCAGCCACATCGACAGGGGCAAGAGCTATGGCTACACCTTC.

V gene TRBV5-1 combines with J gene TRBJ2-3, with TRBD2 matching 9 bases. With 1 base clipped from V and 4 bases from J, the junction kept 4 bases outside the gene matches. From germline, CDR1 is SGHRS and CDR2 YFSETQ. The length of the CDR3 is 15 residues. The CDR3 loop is CASSLLGGGADTQYF. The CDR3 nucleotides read TGCGCCAGCAGCTTGCTCGGCGGGGGGGCAGATACGCAGTATTTT.